This T cell receptor beta chain originates from a study of long-term antiretroviral therapy in people with HIV. Study information: The earliest samples came about a decade before the 2015 immediate-ART recommendation.

Survey level was the resolution at which the v3.0 immunoSEQ assay ran. Per sample, sequencing targeted roughly 35,000-50,000 T-cell genomes. The data were produced by immunoSEQ multiplex PCR, yet TCRdb's version contains in-frame clones alone and is incomplete. The sample has fewer than 10,000 clones; roughly four fifths are singletons. The CDR3 sequence is 16 residues long. Trimming removed 1 base from V and 2 bases from J, with 13 bases in between. Germline V gene data show CDR1 as MNHNS and CDR2 as SASEGT. The receptor's source is a man aged 40-55 years with HIV. The starting material was unsorted PBMCs, obtained 0.1 years after starting antiretroviral therapy. V gene TRBV6-1 combines with J gene TRBJ2-3; a possible D gene is TRBD1 (5 bases). CDR3 sequence (DNA): TGTGCCAGCAGTGAAGTTTATCAGGGCTCCACAGATACGCAGTATTTT. Translating gives CASSEVYQGSTDTQYF.